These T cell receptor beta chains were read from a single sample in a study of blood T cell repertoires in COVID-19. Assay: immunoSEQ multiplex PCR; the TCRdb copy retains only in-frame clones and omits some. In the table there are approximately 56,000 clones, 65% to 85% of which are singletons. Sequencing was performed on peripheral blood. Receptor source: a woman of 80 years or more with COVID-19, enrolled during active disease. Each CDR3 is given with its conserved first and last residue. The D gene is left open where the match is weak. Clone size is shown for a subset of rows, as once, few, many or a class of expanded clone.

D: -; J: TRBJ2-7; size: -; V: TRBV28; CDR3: CASRIPGQVYEQYF; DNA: TGTGCCAGCAGAATACCGGGACAAGTCTACGAGCAGTACTTC
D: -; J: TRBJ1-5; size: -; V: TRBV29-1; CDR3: CSVLNGGWGQPQHF; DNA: TGCAGCGTCCTGAACGGGGGATGGGGCCAGCCCCAGCATTTT
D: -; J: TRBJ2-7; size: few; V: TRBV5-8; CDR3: CASSGPYEQYF; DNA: TGTGCCAGCTCAGGCCCCTACGAGCAGTACTTC
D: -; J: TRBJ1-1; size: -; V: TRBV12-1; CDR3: CASSQARQEDTEAFF; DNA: TGTGCCAGCAGCCAAGCAAGACAGGAGGACACTGAAGCTTTCTTT
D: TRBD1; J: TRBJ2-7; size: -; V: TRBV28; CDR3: CASSHGQGGPYEQYF; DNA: TGTGCCAGCAGCCACGGACAGGGGGGCCCCTACGAGCAGTACTTC
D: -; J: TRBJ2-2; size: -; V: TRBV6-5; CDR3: CASRNTYTGELFF; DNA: TGTGCCAGCAGAAACACGTACACCGGGGAGCTGTTTTTT
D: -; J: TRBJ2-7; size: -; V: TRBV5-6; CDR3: CASSLGDEQYF; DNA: TGTGCCAGCAGCCTCGGGGACGAGCAGTACTTC
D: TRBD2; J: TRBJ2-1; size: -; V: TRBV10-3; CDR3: CAIGGGRTSGRPNEQFF; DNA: TGTGCCATCGGCGGGGGCAGAACTAGCGGGAGGCCCAATGAGCAGTTCTTC
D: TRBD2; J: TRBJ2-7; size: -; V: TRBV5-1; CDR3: CASSPTSGSLYEQYF; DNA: TGCGCCAGCAGCCCGACTAGCGGGAGCCTTTACGAGCAGTACTTC
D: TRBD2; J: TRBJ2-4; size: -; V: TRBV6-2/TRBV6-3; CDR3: CASSPVGTSGSPIQYF; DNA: TGTGCCAGCAGCCCGGTGGGGACTAGCGGGAGCCCCATTCAGTACTTC
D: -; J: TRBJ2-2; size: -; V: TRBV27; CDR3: CASRRVTGELFF; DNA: TGTGCCAGCAGGCGGGTCACCGGGGAGCTGTTTTTT
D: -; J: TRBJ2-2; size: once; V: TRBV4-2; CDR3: CASSPDTGNTGELFF; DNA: TGTGCCAGCAGCCCAGACACGGGGAACACCGGGGAGCTGTTTTTT
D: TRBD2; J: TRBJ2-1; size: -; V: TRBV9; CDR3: CASSGTSGVYNEQFF; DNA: TGTGCCAGCAGCGGGACTAGCGGAGTCTACAATGAGCAGTTCTTC
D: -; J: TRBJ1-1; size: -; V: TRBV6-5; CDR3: CATGSAGFGTEAFF; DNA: TGTGCCACAGGGTCGGCAGGGTTCGGCACTGAAGCTTTCTTT
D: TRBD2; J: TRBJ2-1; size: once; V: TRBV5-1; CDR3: CASSFSGAVSSYNEQFF; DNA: TGCGCCAGCAGCTTTAGCGGGGCCGTATCTTCCTACAATGAGCAGTTCTTC
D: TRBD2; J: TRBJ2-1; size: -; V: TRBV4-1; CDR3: CASSPPGGDEQFF; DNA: TGCGCCAGCAGCCCTCCGGGGGGAGATGAGCAGTTCTTC
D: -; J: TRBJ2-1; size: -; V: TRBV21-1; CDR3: CASSKVRRNNEQFF; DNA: TGTGCCAGCAGCAAAGTAAGGAGAAACAATGAGCAGTTCTTC
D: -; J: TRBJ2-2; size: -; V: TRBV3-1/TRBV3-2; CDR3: CASSLYTGELFF; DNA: TGTGCCAGCAGCCTCTACACCGGGGAGCTGTTTTTT
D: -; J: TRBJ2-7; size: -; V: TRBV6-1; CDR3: CASRRYEQYF; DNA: TGTGCCAGCAGGCGGTACGAGCAGTACTTC
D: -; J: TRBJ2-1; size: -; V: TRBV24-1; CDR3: CATRALGGEQFF; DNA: TGTGCCACCAGGGCATTAGGCGGGGAGCAGTTCTTC
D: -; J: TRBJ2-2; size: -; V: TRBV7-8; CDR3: CASSLVLANTGELFF; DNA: TGTGCCAGCAGCTTAGTTCTAGCTAACACCGGGGAGCTGTTTTTT
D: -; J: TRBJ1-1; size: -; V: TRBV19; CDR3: CASSISVDTEAFF; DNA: TGTGCCAGTAGTATAAGCGTCGACACTGAAGCTTTCTTT
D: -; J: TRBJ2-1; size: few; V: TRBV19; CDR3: CASSIPGAEQFF; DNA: TGTGCCAGTAGTATACCCGGAGCTGAGCAGTTCTTC
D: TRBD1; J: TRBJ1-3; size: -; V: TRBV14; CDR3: CASRQGAAGNTIYF; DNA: TGTGCCAGCAGGCAGGGGGCGGCTGGAAACACCATATATTTT
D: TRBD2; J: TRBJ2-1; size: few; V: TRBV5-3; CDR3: CARSTPDPPRLAGEIPNNEQFF; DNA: TGTGCCAGAAGCACTCCCGACCCCCCCCGACTAGCGGGAGAGATTCCAAACAATGAGCAGTTCTTC
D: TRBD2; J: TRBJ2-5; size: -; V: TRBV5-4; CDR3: CASSPVGFRTSGKETQYF; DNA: TGTGCCAGCAGCCCTGTGGGTTTCCGGACTAGCGGGAAAGAGACCCAGTACTTC
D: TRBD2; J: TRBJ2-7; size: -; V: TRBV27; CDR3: CASSLGLAGGYEQYF; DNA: TGTGCCAGCAGTTTAGGACTAGCGGGAGGCTACGAGCAGTACTTC
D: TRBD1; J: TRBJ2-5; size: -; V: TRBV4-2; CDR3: CASSQEEAGTGKTQYF; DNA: TGTGCCAGCAGCCAAGAAGAAGCCGGGACAGGGAAGACCCAGTACTTC
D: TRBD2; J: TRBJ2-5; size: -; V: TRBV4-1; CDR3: CASSQVKTSGYQETQYF; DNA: TGCGCCAGCAGCCAAGTTAAGACTAGCGGGTACCAAGAGACCCAGTACTTC
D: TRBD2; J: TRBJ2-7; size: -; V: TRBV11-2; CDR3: CASSSRAGVDEQYF; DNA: TGTGCCAGCAGCTCCCGAGCGGGAGTAGATGAGCAGTACTTC
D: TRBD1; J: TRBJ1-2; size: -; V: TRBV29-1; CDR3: CSVGGDGTGVVGYTF; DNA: TGCAGCGTTGGAGGAGATGGGACAGGGGTTGTTGGCTACACCTTC
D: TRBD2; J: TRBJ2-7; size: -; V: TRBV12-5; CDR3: CASGLGTSGSLSSYEQYF; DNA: TGTGCTAGTGGTCTAGGGACTAGCGGGAGTTTAAGCTCCTACGAGCAGTACTTC
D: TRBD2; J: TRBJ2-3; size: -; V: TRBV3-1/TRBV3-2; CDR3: CASSQLSGKGADTQYF; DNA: TGTGCCAGCAGCCAACTTAGCGGGAAAGGAGCAGATACGCAGTATTTT
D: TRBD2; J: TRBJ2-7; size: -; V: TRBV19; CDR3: CASSIGLAASYEQYF; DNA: TGTGCCAGTAGTATCGGGCTAGCGGCCTCCTACGAGCAGTACTTC
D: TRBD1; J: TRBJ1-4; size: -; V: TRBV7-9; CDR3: CASRFDRATNEKLFF; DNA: TGTGCCAGCAGATTCGACAGGGCAACTAATGAAAAACTGTTTTTT
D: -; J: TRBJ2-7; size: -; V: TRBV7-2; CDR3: CASSPARWRAEQYF; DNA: TGTGCCAGCAGCCCCGCTAGGTGGAGGGCCGAGCAGTACTTC
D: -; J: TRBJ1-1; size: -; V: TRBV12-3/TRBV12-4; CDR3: CASSLRGDRKAFF; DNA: TGTGCCAGCAGTTTAAGAGGAGATCGGAAAGCTTTCTTT
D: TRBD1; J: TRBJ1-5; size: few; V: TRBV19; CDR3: CASSSRGQGINQPQHF; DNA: TGTGCCAGTAGCTCCAGGGGACAGGGCATCAATCAGCCCCAGCATTTT
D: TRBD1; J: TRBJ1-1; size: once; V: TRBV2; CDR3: CASSKNRGTDTEAFF; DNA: TGTGCCAGCAGTAAAAACAGGGGCACCGACACTGAAGCTTTCTTT
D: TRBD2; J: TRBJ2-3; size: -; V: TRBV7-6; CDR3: CASSLVSGTNTDTQYF; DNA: TGTGCCAGCAGCTTGGTTAGCGGGACCAACACAGATACGCAGTATTTT
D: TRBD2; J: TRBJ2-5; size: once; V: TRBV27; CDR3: CASSLRLAGGETQYF; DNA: TGTGCCAGCAGTTTGAGACTAGCGGGAGGGGAGACCCAGTACTTC
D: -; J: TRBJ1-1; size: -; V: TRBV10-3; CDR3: CAISGGGLNTEAFF; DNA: TGTGCCATCAGTGGGGGGGGGTTGAACACTGAAGCTTTCTTT
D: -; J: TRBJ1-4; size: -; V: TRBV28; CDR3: CASNSGVGEKLFF; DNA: TGTGCCAGCAACTCGGGGGTTGGGGAAAAACTGTTTTTT
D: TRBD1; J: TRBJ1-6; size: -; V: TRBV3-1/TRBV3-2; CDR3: CASSQVQGSSPLHF; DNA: TGTGCCAGCAGCCAAGTACAGGGGTCTTCACCCCTCCACTTT
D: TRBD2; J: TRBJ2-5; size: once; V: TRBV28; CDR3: CASQPGGQETQYF; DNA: TGTGCCAGCCAGCCGGGGGGCCAAGAGACCCAGTACTTC